One sample yielded the 11 T cell receptor beta chains listed below, sequenced in a study of blood T cell repertoires in COVID-19. Method: immunoSEQ multiplex PCR; TCRdb's copy keeps in-frame clones and lacks some. The sample lists a few hundred thousand clones, 85% to 90% occurring once. Sequencing used PBMCs or T cells enriched from blood (not recorded which). Every receptor here comes from a woman younger than 35 with acute COVID-19.

About this clone itself: The same CDR3 also results from other DNA sequences found in this sample. The J gene is TRBJ1-6, the V gene TRBV28, with a tentative D call TRBD1 (5 bases). CDR3 size: 14 residues. Germline lookup yields CDR1 MDHEN and CDR2 SYDVKM. The ends were cut back, 3 bases at V and 7 bases at J, with 10 bases in the middle. As DNA, the CDR3 is TGTGCCAGCAGTTTGGGCGGGGGGAATTCACCCCTCCACTTT. Protein: CASSLGGGNSPLHF.

This clone was counted a single time. The CDR3 bases are TGTGCCAGCAGTTCCCGCGGCGGGAGTATAGTCAATGAGCAGTTCTTC. This gives the protein CASSSRGGSIVNEQFF. This sequence joins TRBV28 and TRBJ2-1, with 7 bases that match TRBD2. After removal of 4 bases from V and 6 bases from J, the junction contained 12 bases not matched to a gene. In germline, CDR1 is MDHEN, CDR2 SYDVKM. The CDR3 consists of 16 residues.

This clone showed up just a few times. The V call is TRBV29-1, the J call TRBJ1-1, with 8 positions matching TRBD1. Germline lookup yields CDR1 SQVTM and CDR2 ANQGSEA. The CDR3 is 12 amino acids. The junction had 2 bases not matched to a gene; V was cut back by 7 bases and J by 1 base. The CDR3 reads CSGTGGNTEAFF. The CDR3 DNA sequence: TGCAGCGGAACAGGGGGGAACACTGAAGCTTTCTTT.

The table lists this clone with a count of one. V is TRBV3-1 (or the pseudogene TRBV3-2) and J is TRBJ1-1; a weak D match, TRBD1 (6 bases). V was cut by 4 bases and J by 0 bases, with 9 bases left in between. The CDR3 is 14 amino acids. From germline, CDR1 is LGHDT and CDR2 YNNKEL (reference sequence). CDR3 coding DNA: TGTGCCAGCAGCCCCAGGGGAATGAACACTGAAGCTTTCTTT. Translated, it gives CASSPRGMNTEAFF.

This chain uses TRBV28 with TRBJ1-3, with D perhaps matching TRBD1 (5 bases). The germline V gene has CDR1 MDHEN and CDR2 SYDVKM. The CDR3 is 13 amino acids. Trimming left V 6 bases short and J 2 bases short, with 8 bases between. CDR3 loop: CASRKQAGNTIYF. The CDR3 bases are TGTGCCAGCAGAAAACAGGCTGGAAACACCATATATTTT.

V gene TRBV9 combines with J gene TRBJ2-3; 7 bases map to TRBD1. V shed 0 bases, J shed 15 bases, and the junction held 13 bases outside the gene matches. Germline V gives CDR1 SGDLS, CDR2 YYNGEE. The CDR3 contains 14 residues. In DNA form, the CDR3 reads TGTGCCAGCAGCGTAGCTGTTAATACAGGGGAGTTATATTTT. This sequence encodes CASSVAVNTGELYF.

This chain joins TRBV5-6 and TRBJ2-7, with D possibly being TRBD2 (6 bases). Germline-derived CDR1 and CDR2 are SGHDT and YYEEEE. The CDR3 consists of 18 residues. Between the trimmed V and J ends, which lost 0 bases and 1 base, there was a span of 20 bases. The CDR3 spells CASSLEKYGTVGSYEQYF. Written as DNA, the CDR3 is TGTGCCAGCAGCTTGGAGAAATATGGGACTGTAGGGTCCTACGAGCAGTACTTC.

The gene calls are TRBV7-8 and TRBJ2-7, with 7 bases that match TRBD2. The CDR3 runs to 14 residues. Germline loops: CDR1 SGHVS, CDR2 FQNEAQ. After removal of 5 bases from V and 5 bases from J, the junction contained 9 bases not matched to a gene. The CDR3 bases are TGTGCCAGCAGCAGGCGAAGCGGGAACCACGAGCAGTACTTC. It is translated as CASSRRSGNHEQYF.

Comments on this clone: A single base separates this from a much larger clone, so it may be a read error. This rearrangement joins TRBV27 to TRBJ1-5; the D gene is possibly TRBD1 (5 bases). There are 15 residues in the CDR3. From germline, CDR1 is MNHEY and CDR2 SMNVEV (reference sequence). The V gene lost 1 base and the J gene lost 7 bases, with 14 bases spanning the gap. CDR3 nucleotides: TGTGCCAGCAGTTTATTGGGCCAGGGAGGGCAGCCCCAGCATTTT. Amino acid sequence: CASSLLGQGGQPQHF.

As DNA, the CDR3 is TGTGCCAGCAGCCCTCGGGGGAACACTGAAGCTTTCTTT. Its translation: CASSPRGNTEAFF. This sequence joins TRBV7-8 and TRBJ1-1; D is uncertain. CDR1 is SGHVS, CDR2 FQNEAQ, per germline. The length of the CDR3 is 13 residues. The germline V and J ends were trimmed by 5 bases and 1 base, with 8 bases remaining between them.

The chain employs TRBV6-2 or TRBV6-3 and TRBJ2-3; TRBD2 might be the D (6 bases). The germline V and J ends were trimmed by 4 bases and 5 bases, with 7 bases remaining between them. The CDR3 is 12 residues long. The germline CDR1 and CDR2 sequences are MNHEY and SVGEGT. The CDR3: CASSFGRDTQYF. The CDR3 nucleotides read TGTGCCAGCAGTTTCGGGAGAGATACGCAGTATTTT.